This T cell receptor (beta chain) appears in the sequencing data of a study of T cells after yellow fever vaccination. Turning to the study itself: Low-cell-number fractions were prepared with SMART-Seq v4 Ultra Low Input. Whole-study results and caveats: At around 96% for CD4 and over 80% for CD8, most primary-vaccination clones showed up again after the booster. When the response was secondary, it was weaker but reached its peak faster, day 5 versus 15.

Synthesis of TCR cDNA relied on 5'RACE template switching, which attached a universal primer site and UMIs. TCRdb re-called the 5' RACE reads through MiXCR, storing one row per CDR3 protein. The sample contains approximately 610,000 distinct CDR3 sequences, less than 20% of which appear only once. V lost 4 bases and J lost 4; bases outside the gene matches: 5. This CDR3 has 14 residues. The germline V gene has CDR1 SGHTA and CDR2 FQGNSA. A remark on this clonotype: Its antigen remains unknown.

The receptor's source is a man aged 18 to 30 who received the YFV17D yellow fever vaccine. Material: PBMCs, obtained roughly 5 days after the first yellow fever vaccination. This chain uses TRBV7-2 with TRBJ2-7; TRBD1 matches at 9 bases. CDR3 sequence (DNA): TGTGCCAGCAGCTACCGACAGGGGGGGTACGAGCAGTACTTC. Residues: CASSYRQGGYEQYF.